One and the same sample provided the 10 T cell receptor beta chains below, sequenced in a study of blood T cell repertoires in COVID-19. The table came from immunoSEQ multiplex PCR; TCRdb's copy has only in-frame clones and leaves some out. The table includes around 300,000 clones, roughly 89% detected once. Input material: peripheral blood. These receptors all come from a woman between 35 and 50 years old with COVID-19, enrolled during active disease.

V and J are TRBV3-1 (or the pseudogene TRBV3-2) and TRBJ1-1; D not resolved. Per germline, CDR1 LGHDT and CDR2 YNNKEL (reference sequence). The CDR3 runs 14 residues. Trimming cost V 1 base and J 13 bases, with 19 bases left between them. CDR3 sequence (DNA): TGTGCCAGCAGCCAAGGGGGTGGACCCGGGGAGGGTTTCTTT. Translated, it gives CASSQGGGPGEGFF.

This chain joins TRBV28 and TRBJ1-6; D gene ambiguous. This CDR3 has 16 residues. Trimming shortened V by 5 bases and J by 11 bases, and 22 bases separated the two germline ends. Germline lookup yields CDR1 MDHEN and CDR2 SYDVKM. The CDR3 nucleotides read TGTGCCAGCAGTGAACCCCCCGGCCGGATTGCGGCACCCCTCCACTTT. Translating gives CASSEPPGRIAAPLHF.

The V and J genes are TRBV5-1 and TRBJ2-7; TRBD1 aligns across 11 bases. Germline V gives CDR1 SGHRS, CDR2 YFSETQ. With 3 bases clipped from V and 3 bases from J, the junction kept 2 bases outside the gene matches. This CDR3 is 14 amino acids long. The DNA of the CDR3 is TGCGCCAGCAGCTGGACAGGGGGCCTCTACGAGCAGTACTTC. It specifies CASSWTGGLYEQYF.

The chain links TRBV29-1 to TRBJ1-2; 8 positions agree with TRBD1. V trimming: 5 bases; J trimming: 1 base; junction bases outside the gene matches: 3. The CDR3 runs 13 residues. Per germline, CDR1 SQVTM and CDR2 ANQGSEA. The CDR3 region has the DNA TGCAGCGTTACAGGGGGTTTTAACTATGGCTACACCTTC. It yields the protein CSVTGGFNYGYTF.

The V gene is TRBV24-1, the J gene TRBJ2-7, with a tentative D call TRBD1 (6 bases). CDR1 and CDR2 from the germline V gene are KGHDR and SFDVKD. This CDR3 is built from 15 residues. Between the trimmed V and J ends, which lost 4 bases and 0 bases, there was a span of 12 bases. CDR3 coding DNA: TGTGCCACCAGTGACCGGACAGCGAGCTCCTACGAGCAGTACTTC. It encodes CATSDRTASSYEQYF.

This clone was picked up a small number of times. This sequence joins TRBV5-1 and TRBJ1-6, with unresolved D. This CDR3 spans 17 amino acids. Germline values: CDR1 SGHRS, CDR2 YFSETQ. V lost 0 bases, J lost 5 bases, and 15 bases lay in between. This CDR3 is CASSLAVGGTNNSPLHF. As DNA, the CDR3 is TGCGCCAGCAGCTTGGCCGTCGGCGGCACTAATAATTCACCCCTCCACTTT.

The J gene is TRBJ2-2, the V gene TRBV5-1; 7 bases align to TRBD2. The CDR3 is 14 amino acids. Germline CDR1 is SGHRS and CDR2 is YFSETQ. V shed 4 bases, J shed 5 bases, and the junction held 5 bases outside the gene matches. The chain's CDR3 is CASSGGDFTGELFF. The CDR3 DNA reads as TGCGCCAGCAGCGGGGGGGACTTTACCGGGGAGCTGTTTTTT.

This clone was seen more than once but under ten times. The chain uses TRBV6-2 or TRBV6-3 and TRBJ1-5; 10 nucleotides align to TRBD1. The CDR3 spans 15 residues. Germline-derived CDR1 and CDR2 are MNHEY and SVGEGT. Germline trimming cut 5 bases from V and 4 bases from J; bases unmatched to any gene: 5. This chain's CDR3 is CASSARDRGNQPQHF. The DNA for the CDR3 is TGTGCCAGCAGTGCCCGGGACAGGGGTAATCAGCCCCAGCATTTT.

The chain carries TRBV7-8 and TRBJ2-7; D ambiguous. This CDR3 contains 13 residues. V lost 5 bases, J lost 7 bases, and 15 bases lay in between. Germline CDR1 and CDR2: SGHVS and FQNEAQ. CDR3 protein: CASSTSFQTEQYF. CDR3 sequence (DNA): TGTGCCAGCAGCACCTCCTTTCAGACTGAGCAGTACTTC.

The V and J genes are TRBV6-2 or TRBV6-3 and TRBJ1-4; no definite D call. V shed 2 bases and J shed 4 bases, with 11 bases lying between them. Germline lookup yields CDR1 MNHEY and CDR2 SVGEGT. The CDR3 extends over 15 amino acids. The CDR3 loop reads CASSYRWGVNEKLFF. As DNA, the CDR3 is TGTGCCAGCAGTTACCGTTGGGGAGTTAATGAAAAACTGTTTTTT.